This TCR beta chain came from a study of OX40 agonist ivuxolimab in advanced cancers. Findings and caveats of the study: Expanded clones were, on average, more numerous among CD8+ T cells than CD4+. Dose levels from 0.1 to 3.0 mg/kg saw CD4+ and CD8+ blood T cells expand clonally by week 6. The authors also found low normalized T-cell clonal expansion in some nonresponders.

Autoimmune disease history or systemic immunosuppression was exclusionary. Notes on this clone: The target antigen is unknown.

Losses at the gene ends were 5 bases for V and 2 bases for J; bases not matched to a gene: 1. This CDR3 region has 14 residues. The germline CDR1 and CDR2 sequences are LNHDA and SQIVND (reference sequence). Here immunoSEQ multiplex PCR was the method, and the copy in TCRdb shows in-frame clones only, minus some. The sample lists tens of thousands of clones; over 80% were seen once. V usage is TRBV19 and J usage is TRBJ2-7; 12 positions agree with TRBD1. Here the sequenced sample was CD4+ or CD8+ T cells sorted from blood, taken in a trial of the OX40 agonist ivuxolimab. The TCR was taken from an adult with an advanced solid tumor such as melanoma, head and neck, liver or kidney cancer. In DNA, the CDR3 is TGTGCCAGTAGTGGGGACAGGGGGCCCTACGAGCAGTACTTC. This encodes CASSGDRGPYEQYF.